The next 6 T cell receptor beta chains were all read from a single sample in a study of shared clonotypes between healthy human individuals. Profiling relied on immunoSEQ multiplex PCR, and the TCRdb table lists in-frame clones only, not all of them. The sample contains about 2 million clones, 85% to 95% of which appear only once. The sequenced sample was naive CD4+ T cells sorted from blood. Subset of the sample: CD45RA+ positively selected. The receptors shown here come from a young man in good health.

The chain couples TRBV4-3 to TRBJ1-6; D unclear. The germline V gene has CDR1 LGHNA and CDR2 YSLEER. Trimming removed 3 bases at V and 10 bases at J, with 13 bases between. This CDR3 contains 14 residues. The CDR3 DNA is TGCGCCAGCAGCCACCTCCCGGGGAACTCACCCCTCCACTTT. Translation: CASSHLPGNSPLHF.

The V gene is TRBV28, the J gene TRBJ2-6; D possibly corresponds to TRBD1 (6 bases). This CDR3 contains 16 residues. The ends were cut back, 5 bases at V and 0 bases at J, with 11 bases in the middle. Germline values: CDR1 MDHEN, CDR2 SYDVKM. CDR3 nucleotide sequence: TGTGCCAGCAGTACTCAGGGGAGCTCTGGGGCCAACGTCCTGACTTTC. Translated: CASSTQGSSGANVLTF.

The chain has TRBV28 and TRBJ2-7, with D maybe TRBD2 (7 bases). This CDR3 is 15 amino acids long. Trimming pared 3 bases from V and 6 bases from J, leaving 18 bases between. From germline, CDR1 is MDHEN and CDR2 SYDVKM. The CDR3 coding sequence is TGTGCCAGCAGTTTTGATGGGGGGGCCAGCCGCGAGCAGTACTTC. Translated: CASSFDGGASREQYF.

The V gene is TRBV19, the J gene TRBJ1-5; 9 positions agree with TRBD1. This CDR3 has 15 amino acids. From germline, CDR1 is LNHDA and CDR2 SQIVND (reference sequence). V lost 4 bases to trimming and J lost 6 bases; unmatched junction nucleotides: 7. As DNA, the CDR3 is TGTGCCAGTAGTACCCGGGACAGGGATGGTCAGCCCCAGCATTTT. Protein: CASSTRDRDGQPQHF.

The gene calls are TRBV5-1 and TRBJ1-4; no definite D call. Germline CDR1 reads SGHRS; CDR2 reads YFSETQ. Trimming shortened V by 0 bases and J by 0 bases, and 15 bases separated the two germline ends. The CDR3 is made up of 18 amino acids. CDR3 loop: CASSLGDWETPTNEKLFF. The CDR3 DNA reads as TGCGCCAGCAGCTTGGGGGATTGGGAGACTCCAACTAATGAAAAACTGTTTTTT.

This sequence joins TRBV5-1 and TRBJ2-5; TRBD2 matches at 13 bases. Germline CDR1 SGHRS, CDR2 YFSETQ. CDR3 length: 15 amino acids. V shed 4 bases, J shed 4 bases, and the junction held 4 bases outside the gene matches. The CDR3, as DNA: TGCGCCAGCAGCCCGACTAGCGGGGGGCGAGAGACCCAGTACTTC. It specifies CASSPTSGGRETQYF.